Below, 8 T cell receptor beta chains from the same sample are listed, as sequenced in a study of cytomegalovirus exposure and HLA in healthy donors. The PCR used 60 Vbeta and 13 Jbeta primers. Profiling relied on immunoSEQ multiplex PCR, and the TCRdb table lists in-frame clones only, not all of them. The data show fewer than 110,000 clones, less than 80% seen once. Sequencing was carried out using PBMCs. The origin of the receptors is a young man in good health and CMV-seronegative.

The chain combines TRBV7-9 with TRBJ2-7; 7 bases line up with TRBD2. The germline V gene has CDR1 SEHNR and CDR2 FQNEAQ (reference sequence). This CDR3 has 14 amino acids. The V and J ends lost 5 bases and 5 bases, in that order; junction bases with no gene match: 9. The CDR3 reads CASSDWGRVDEQYF. The CDR3 DNA follows: TGTGCCAGCAGCGATTGGGGGAGGGTTGACGAGCAGTACTTC.

This clone has just one count. The chain is built from TRBV7-3 and TRBJ2-2; 8 bases align to TRBD2. This CDR3 has 17 residues. J lost 3 bases, V lost 1 base, and 7 bases had no gene match. CDR1 SGHTA and CDR2 FQGTGA come from the germline V gene. CDR3 bases: TGTGCCAGCAGCTTAAATCCAGCGGGAGATCACACCGGGGAGCTGTTTTTT. Residues: CASSLNPAGDHTGELFF.

In DNA, the CDR3 is TGTGCCAGCAGCCCGGACATTATACAGCCCCAGCATTTT. It specifies CASSPDIIQPQHF. The chain has TRBV6-5 and TRBJ1-5; possible D gene TRBD1, 5 bases. V was cut by 6 bases and J by 7 bases, with 13 bases left in between. Germline V gene lookup returns CDR1 MNHEY and CDR2 SVGAGI. The CDR3 extends over 13 amino acids.

This clone showed up just once. This chain uses TRBV30 with TRBJ2-2, with 7 bases aligning to TRBD1. Germline values: CDR1 GTSNPN, CDR2 SVGIG (reference sequence). V shed 6 bases, J shed 4 bases, and the junction held 11 bases outside the gene matches. This CDR3 has 15 residues. Here the CDR3 reads CACSRRGRSTGELFF. In DNA, the CDR3 is TGTGCCTGTTCGAGAAGGGGGCGTAGCACCGGGGAGCTGTTTTTT.

The chain employs TRBV7-9 and TRBJ2-7; TRBD1 is a possible D gene (6 bases). Per the germline V gene, CDR1 is SEHNR and CDR2 is FQNEAQ (reference sequence). Between the trimmed V and J ends, which lost 6 bases and 5 bases, there was a span of 17 bases. The CDR3 contains 14 residues. The CDR3: CASSPNREFDEQYF. The CDR3 nucleotides are TGTGCCAGCAGTCCGAACAGGGAATTCGACGAGCAGTACTTC.

The J gene is TRBJ2-7, the V gene TRBV19; 8 positions match TRBD2. The CDR3 covers 15 residues. Germline CDR1 and CDR2: LNHDA and SQIVND (reference sequence). V was clipped by 1 base and J by 0 bases; unmatched bases: 2. The DNA of the CDR3 is TGTGCCAGTAGTATAGGCGGGGGGCCCTCCTACGAGCAGTACTTC. Translating it yields CASSIGGGPSYEQYF.

V and J are TRBV9 and TRBJ2-5, with a possible D match to TRBD1 (6 bases). Trimming shortened V by 6 bases and J by 2 bases, and 17 bases separated the two germline ends. Germline loops: CDR1 SGDLS, CDR2 YYNGEE. This CDR3 spans 15 amino acids. The CDR3 reads CASTSGVGQQETQYF. For the CDR3, the DNA is TGTGCCAGCACCTCAGGGGTCGGACAGCAAGAGACCCAGTACTTC.

The chain has TRBV5-4 and TRBJ2-7; 10 bases fit TRBD2. The CDR3 has 15 residues. V was clipped by 3 bases and J by 0 bases; unmatched bases: 3. Germline V gene data show CDR1 as SGHNT and CDR2 as YYREEE (reference sequence). The CDR3 DNA sequence: TGTGCCAGCAGCTCTATAGCGGGAGGCTCCTACGAGCAGTACTTC. Translation gives CASSSIAGGSYEQYF.